This T cell receptor (beta chain) originates from a study of molecular identifiers for immune sequencing clone quantification. Overall study findings and caveats: The study found clones above 20 RNA copies held over 98% of effector molecules and under 1% in naive cells.

TCRdb passed the PCR reads through MiXCR, listing each CDR3 protein once. The repertoire holds about 640,000 distinct CDR3 sequences, with 15% to 20% as singletons. To note about this clonotype: Its target is not known.

Sorting captured naive CD8 T cells as CD8+CD4-CCR7+CD45RA+. The CDR3 runs to 16 residues. CDR1 is LNHDA, CDR2 SQIVND, per germline (reference sequence). The trim removed 3 bases at V and 7 bases at J, leaving 9 bases unmatched. The gene calls are TRBV19 and TRBJ2-1; 10 bases line up with TRBD2. The receptor comes from a human donor in good health. Some libraries in this study had Jurkat cell RNA spiked in. Sequences were obtained from naive CD8+ T cells from blood, with Jurkat cell RNA spiked in. Subset reported: FACS-sorted CD8+CD4-CCR7+CD45RA+ naive T cells. This chain's CDR3 is CASSITTSGNGNEQFF. The CDR3 DNA is TGTGCCAGTAGTATTACCACTAGCGGGAACGGTAATGAGCAGTTCTTC.